This T cell receptor (beta chain) derives from a study of read filtering for tumor transcriptome and immune sequencing. On the study more broadly: After DNase treatment, RNA was made into whole-transcriptome libraries.

This library used about 400 ng RNA and molecular barcoded adaptors spanning alpha/delta and beta/gamma chains. TCRdb fed the reads into MiXCR, producing one record per CDR3 protein. The profile shows about 58,000 distinct CDR3 sequences, roughly an eighth of them singletons. Germline CDR1 MDHEN, CDR2 SYDVKM. The CDR3 totals 15 residues. V was clipped by 6 bases and J by 1 base; unmatched bases: 6. V is TRBV28 and J is TRBJ1-1, with 9 nucleotides matching TRBD1. This clonotype was sampled from a donor aged 40 or older with multiple myeloma. Material for sequencing was a population of CD138-negative cells sorted from bone marrow. Here the CDR3 reads CASRVTTGGNTEAFF. The CDR3 nucleotides are TGTGCCAGCAGGGTGACGACAGGGGGGAACACTGAAGCTTTCTTT.